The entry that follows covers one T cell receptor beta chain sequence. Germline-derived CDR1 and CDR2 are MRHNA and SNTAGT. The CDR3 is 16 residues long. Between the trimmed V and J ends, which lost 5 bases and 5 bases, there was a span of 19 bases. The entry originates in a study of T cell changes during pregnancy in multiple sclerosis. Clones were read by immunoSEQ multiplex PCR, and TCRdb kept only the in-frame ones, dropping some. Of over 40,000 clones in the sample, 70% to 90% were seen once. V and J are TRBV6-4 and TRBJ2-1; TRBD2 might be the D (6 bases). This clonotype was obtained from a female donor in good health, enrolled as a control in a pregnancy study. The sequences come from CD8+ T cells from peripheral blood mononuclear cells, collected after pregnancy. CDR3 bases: TGTGCCAGCAGTACCGAGCGACTAGTCTCAGACAATGAGCAGTTCTTC. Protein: CASSTERLVSDNEQFF.